These 10 T cell receptor beta chains came from one sample sequenced in a study of patients and donors after allogeneic stem cell transplantation. From the RT-PCR reads, TCRdb called clonotypes with MiXCR, one entry per CDR3 protein. This sample yields about 96,000 distinct CDR3 sequences, of which roughly 43% are seen a single time; 50% to 75% belongs to the top ten. Sequencing was done on a sample of blood, either unsorted or a sorted T cell fraction (not recorded which). Receptor source: a human donor who was either an allogeneic HSCT recipient or a stem cell or donor lymphocyte infusion donor (not recorded which). It is not recorded whose cells these are; they may come from a transplant donor.

CDR3 in amino acids: CASSQLTGGGSGNTIYF. DNA of the CDR3: TGCGCCAGCAGCCAGCTCACCGGGGGGGGCTCTGGAAACACCATATATTTT. The rearrangement uses TRBV4-1 and TRBJ1-3; D might be TRBD1 (5 bases). The germline V and J ends were trimmed by 3 bases and 0 bases, with 15 bases remaining between them. The CDR3 covers 17 residues. Germline assignment: CDR1 MGHRA and CDR2 YSYEKL.

This chain joins TRBV6-1 and TRBJ1-1; D remains ambiguous. Germline V gene lookup returns CDR1 MNHNS and CDR2 SASEGT. V was cut by 4 bases and J by 4 bases, with 10 bases left in between. The CDR3 length is 13 residues. CDR3 region: CASSARESTEAFF. CDR3 nucleotide sequence: TGTGCCAGCAGTGCGAGGGAGAGCACTGAAGCTTTCTTT.

The V call is TRBV6-5, the J call TRBJ2-7, with TRBD1 matching 8 bases. The germline gives CDR1 MNHEY, CDR2 SVGAGI. The CDR3 runs 16 residues. The trim removed 2 bases at V and 4 bases at J, leaving 10 bases unmatched. The CDR3 bases are TGTGCCAGCAGTTACGCACGACAGGGGATAGGGTACGAGCAGTACTTC. Translating it yields CASSYARQGIGYEQYF.

The V and J genes are TRBV20-1 and TRBJ1-2; the D is unclear. CDR1 DFQATT and CDR2 SNEGSKA come from the germline V gene (reference sequence). The germline V and J ends were trimmed by 7 bases and 2 bases, with 8 bases remaining between them. This CDR3 spans 11 amino acids. In DNA, the CDR3 is TGCAGTGTTAAAGGGAACTATGGCTACACCTTC. The encoded protein is CSVKGNYGYTF.

This clonotype was observed a handful of times. This chain joins TRBV20-1 and TRBJ1-4; D gene unclear. This CDR3 has 15 amino acids. CDR1 and CDR2 (germline): DFQATT, SNEGSKA (reference sequence). CDR3 loop: CRASPDSATNEKLFF. DNA for the CDR3: TGCAGGGCATCCCCTGATAGTGCAACTAATGAAAAACTGTTTTTT.

The rearrangement joins TRBV12-3 or TRBV12-4 to TRBJ1-5; a weak D match, TRBD1 (5 bases). CDR3 length: 14 amino acids. The V end lost 7 bases, the J end lost 1 base, and 11 bases lay between the germline ends. Here the CDR3 reads CASTMDTSNQPQHF. For the CDR3, the DNA is TGTGCCAGCACCATGGACACCAGCAATCAGCCCCAGCATTTT.

The chain combines TRBV12-3 or TRBV12-4 with TRBJ1-5; no firm D call. There are 14 residues in the CDR3. V was clipped by 5 bases and J by 3 bases, with 11 bases between them. The CDR3, as DNA: TGTGCCAGCAGTAATGGCGGTTACAATCAGCCCCAGCATTTT. Translated, it gives CASSNGGYNQPQHF.

This clonotype was observed a handful of times. The chain uses TRBV28 and TRBJ1-1; no clear D gene. This CDR3 comprises 16 residues. V was clipped by 2 bases and J by 1 base, with 14 bases between them. Germline CDR1 and CDR2: MDHEN and SYDVKM. The CDR3 DNA reads TGTGCCAGCAGTTTAAGCGGTGTAGGGAGGAACACTGAAGCTTTCTTT. Translated: CASSLSGVGRNTEAFF.

The genes are TRBV7-9 and TRBJ1-1; 8 bases are shared with TRBD1. The CDR3 sequence is 12 residues long. V shed 6 bases and J 10 bases; nucleotides not matched to a gene: 7. Germline loops: CDR1 SEHNR, CDR2 FQNEAQ (reference sequence). CDR3 bases: TGTGCCAGCAGTTTGGGACAGGCTATAGCTTTCTTT. This translates into CASSLGQAIAFF.

The J gene is TRBJ1-6, the V gene TRBV9; D remains ambiguous. CDR1 and CDR2 from the germline V gene are SGDLS and YYNGEE. V was pared by 4 bases and J by 7 bases, with 6 bases between. The CDR3 contains 12 residues. CDR3 bases: TGTGCCAGCAGCACCACGAATTCACCCCTCCACTTT. It translates to CASSTTNSPLHF. The full variable domain, rest sourced from reference TRBV9 and TRBJ1-6, is DSGVTQTPKHLITATGQRVTLRCSPRSGDLSVYWYQQSLDQGLQFLIQYYNGEERAKGNILERFSAQQFPDLHSELNLSSLELGDSALYFCASSTTNSPLHFGNGTRLTVT.